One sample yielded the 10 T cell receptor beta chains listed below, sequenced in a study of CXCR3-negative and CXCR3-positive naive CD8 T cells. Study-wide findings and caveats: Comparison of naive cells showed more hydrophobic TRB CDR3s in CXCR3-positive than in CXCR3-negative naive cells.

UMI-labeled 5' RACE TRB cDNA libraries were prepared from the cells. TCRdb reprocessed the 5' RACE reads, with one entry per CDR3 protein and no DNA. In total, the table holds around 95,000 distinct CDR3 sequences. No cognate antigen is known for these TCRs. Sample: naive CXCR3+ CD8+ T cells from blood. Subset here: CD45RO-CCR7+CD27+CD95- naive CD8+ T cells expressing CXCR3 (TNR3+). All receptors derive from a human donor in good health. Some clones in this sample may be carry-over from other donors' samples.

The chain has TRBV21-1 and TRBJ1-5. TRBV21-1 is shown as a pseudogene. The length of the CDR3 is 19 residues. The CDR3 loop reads CASSKVRAVDFRRNQPQHF.

CDR3 sequence: CASSSPAGGSNTGELFF. V and J are TRBV6-2 or TRBV6-3 and TRBJ2-2; TCRdb's D gene call, TRBD2, goes unchecked for lack of DNA. Germline-derived CDR1 and CDR2 are MNHEY and SVGEGT. The CDR3 contains 17 residues.

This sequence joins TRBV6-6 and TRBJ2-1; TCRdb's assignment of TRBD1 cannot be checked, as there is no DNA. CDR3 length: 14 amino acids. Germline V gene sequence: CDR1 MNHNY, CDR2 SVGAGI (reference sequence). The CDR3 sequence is CASSYAGSRIEQFF.

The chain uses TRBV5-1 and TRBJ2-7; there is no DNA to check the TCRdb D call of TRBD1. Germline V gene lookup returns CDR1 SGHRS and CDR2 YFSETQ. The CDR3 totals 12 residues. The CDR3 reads CASSQGSREQYF.

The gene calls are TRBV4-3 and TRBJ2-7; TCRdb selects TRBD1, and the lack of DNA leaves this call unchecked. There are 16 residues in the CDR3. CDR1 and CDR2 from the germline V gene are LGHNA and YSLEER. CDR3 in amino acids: CASSQDIGQGSYEQYF.

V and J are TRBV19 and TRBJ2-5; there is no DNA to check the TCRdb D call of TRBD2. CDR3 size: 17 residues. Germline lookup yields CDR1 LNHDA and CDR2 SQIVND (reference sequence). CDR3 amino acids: CASSSGLAELEQETQYF. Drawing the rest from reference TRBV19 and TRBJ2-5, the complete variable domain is DGGITQSPKYLFRKEGQNVTLSCEQNLNHDAMYWYRQDPGQGLRLIYYSQIVNDFQKGDIAEGYSVSREKKESFPLTVTSAQKNPTAFYLCASSSGLAELEQETQYFGPGTRLLVL.

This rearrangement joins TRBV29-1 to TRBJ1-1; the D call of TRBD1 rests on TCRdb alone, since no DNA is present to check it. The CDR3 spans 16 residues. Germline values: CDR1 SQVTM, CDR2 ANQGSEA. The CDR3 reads CSVDWTGASVNTEAFF. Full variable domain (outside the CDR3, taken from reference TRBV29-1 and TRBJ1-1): SAVISQKPSRDICQRGTSLTIQCQVDSQVTMMFWYRQQPGQSLTLIATANQGSEATYESGFVIDKFPISRPNLTFSTLTVSNMSPEDSSIYLCSVDWTGASVNTEAFFGQGTRLTVV.

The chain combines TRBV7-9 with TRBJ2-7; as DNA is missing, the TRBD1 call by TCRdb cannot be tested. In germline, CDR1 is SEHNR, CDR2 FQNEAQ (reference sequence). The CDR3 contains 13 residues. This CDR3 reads CASSQLGQYEQYF. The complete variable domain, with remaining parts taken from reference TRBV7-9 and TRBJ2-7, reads DTGVSQNPRHKITKRGQNVTFRCDPISEHNRLYWYRQTLGQGPEFLTYFQNEAQLEKSRLLSDRFSAERPKGSFSTLEIQRTEQGDSAMYLCASSQLGQYEQYFGPGTRLTVT.

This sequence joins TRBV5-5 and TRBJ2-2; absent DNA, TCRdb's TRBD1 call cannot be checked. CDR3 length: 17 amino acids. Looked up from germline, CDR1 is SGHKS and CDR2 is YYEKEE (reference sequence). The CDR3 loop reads CASSLGQGGGNTGELFF.

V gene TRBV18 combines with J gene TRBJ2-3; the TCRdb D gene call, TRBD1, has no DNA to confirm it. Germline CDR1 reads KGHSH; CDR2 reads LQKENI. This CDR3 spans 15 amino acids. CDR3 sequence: CASSPFSGTADTQYF.